The 8 T cell receptor beta chains below all came from one sample that was sequenced in a study of shared clonotypes between healthy human individuals. Assay used: immunoSEQ multiplex PCR; TCRdb lists only in-frame clones, some missing. The data contain 450,000 to 600,000 clones, approximately 79% of them singletons. The sample taken for sequencing was PBMCs. The source is a woman between 40 and 50 years old in good health. Some clones in this sample may be carry-over from other donors' samples.

This chain uses TRBV11-1 with TRBJ2-1; 9 nucleotides match TRBD2. V gave up 8 bases and J gave up 0 bases; unmatched junction bases: 5. This CDR3 has 15 amino acids. Germline CDR1 SGHAT, CDR2 FQDESV (reference sequence). CDR3 nucleotide sequence: TGTGCCAGCGTCCATAGCGGGAGCTCCTACAATGAGCAGTTCTTC. This codes for CASVHSGSSYNEQFF.

The genes are TRBV28 and TRBJ1-1; TRBD1 aligns across 10 bases. The CDR3 is 15 residues long. V was pared by 1 base and J by 7 bases, with 6 bases of the junction left unmatched. CDR1 MDHEN and CDR2 SYDVKM come from the germline V gene. CDR3 sequence reads: CASSLSSDRGREAFF. In DNA form, the CDR3 reads TGTGCCAGCAGTTTATCCTCCGACAGGGGGCGTGAAGCTTTCTTT.

This rearrangement joins TRBV7-9 to TRBJ2-1, with 9 bases lining up with TRBD2. The V segment lost 3 bases and the J segment 6 bases; nucleotides outside the gene matches: 6. The CDR3 is 15 residues long. Germline V gene lookup returns CDR1 SEHNR and CDR2 FQNEAQ (reference sequence). CDR3 region: CASSFLAGPFNEQFF. DNA for the CDR3: TGTGCCAGCAGCTTTCTAGCGGGACCATTCAATGAGCAGTTCTTC.

This rearrangement joins TRBV6-4 to TRBJ2-1, with 12 bases identical to TRBD2. The length of the CDR3 is 16 residues. The V and J ends lost 1 base and 8 bases, in that order; junction bases with no gene match: 6. The germline CDR1 and CDR2 sequences are MRHNA and SNTAGT. The CDR3: CASSDFTSGGRDEQFF. In nucleotides, the CDR3 is TGTGCCAGCAGTGACTTCACTAGCGGGGGGCGAGATGAGCAGTTCTTC.

The V and J genes are TRBV10-3 and TRBJ2-2; TRBD1 matches at 8 bases. Germline-derived CDR1 and CDR2 are ENHRY and SYGVKD. This CDR3 contains 16 residues. The junction had 7 bases not matched to a gene; V was cut back by 0 bases and J by 7 bases. CDR3 loop: CAISESAAGGDGELFF. The CDR3 DNA reads as TGTGCCATCAGTGAGTCGGCTGCAGGGGGCGACGGGGAGCTGTTTTTT.

This sequence joins TRBV5-1 and TRBJ1-2; no reliable D call. Trimming shortened V by 4 bases and J by 0 bases, and 13 bases separated the two germline ends. Germline CDR1 is SGHRS and CDR2 is YFSETQ. This CDR3 contains 15 residues. This CDR3 is CASSTTGGANYGYTF. The CDR3 DNA reads TGCGCCAGCAGCACCACTGGCGGAGCTAACTATGGCTACACCTTC.

This chain joins TRBV9 and TRBJ2-2; possibly TRBD1 for D (5 bases). From germline, CDR1 is SGDLS and CDR2 YYNGEE. This CDR3 contains 16 residues. Trimming stripped 6 bases from V and 3 bases from J, with 18 bases between. CDR3 sequence reads: CASTRRQSRDTGELFF. The DNA for the CDR3 is TGTGCCAGCACCAGAAGACAGAGTCGGGACACCGGGGAGCTGTTTTTT.

V gene TRBV9 combines with J gene TRBJ2-5; maybe TRBD1 (5 bases). This CDR3 spans 17 amino acids. Germline values: CDR1 SGDLS, CDR2 YYNGEE. Trimming took off 0 bases at V and 4 bases at J, with 19 bases between the two ends. CDR3 sequence reads: CASSVGPSSGLIETQYF. CDR3 bases: TGTGCCAGCAGCGTAGGCCCTTCCTCAGGGTTAATAGAGACCCAGTACTTC.